This T cell receptor (beta chain) derives from a study of blood T cells in healthy people across ages. The study, taken as a whole, reports: PBMCs were not sorted, which prevented a conclusive comparison of naive versus antigen-experienced cells. No one knew whether donors had CMV, which possibly confounded expanded clonotype changes.

Using a J-beta primer mix together with a sample-barcoded 5' primer, a second PCR was run for about 6 to 11 cycles. TCRdb re-derived calls from the 5' RACE reads in MiXCR, one entry per CDR3 protein. Here the sample spans roughly 1.6 million distinct CDR3 sequences, about 35% being singletons. With respect to this clonotype: Its antigen is not identified.

The donors, aged roughly 6 to 90, were healthy Caucasians from Russia. Total RNA, at least 5 micrograms per sample, was extracted from PBMCs. The V gene end was trimmed by 5 bases and the J gene end by 1 base; junction bases not matched to a gene: 2. CDR3 length equals 13 residues. Germline V gives CDR1 DFQATT, CDR2 SNEGSKA (reference sequence). Material: blood. The chain joins TRBV20-1 to TRBJ2-3; 8 bases are a match to TRBD2. The receptor's source is a woman in her twenties or thirties in good health. CDR3 DNA sequence: TGCAGTGCTGCACTAGCGGGCACAGATACGCAGTATTTT. This translates into CSAALAGTDTQYF.